This TCR beta chain derives from a study of T cell changes during pregnancy in multiple sclerosis. V shed 1 base and J shed 0 bases, with 16 bases lying between them. This CDR3 has 18 residues. Germline V gives CDR1 SGHTA, CDR2 FQGTGA. Profiled with immunoSEQ multiplex PCR; TCRdb holds only in-frame clones, not every one. The table includes 78,000 or so clones, around 90% detected once. The genes are TRBV7-3 and TRBJ1-5; no clear D gene. Sequenced material: peripheral blood, taken before pregnancy. This TCR was recovered from a female donor with multiple sclerosis, enrolled in a pregnancy study. Here the CDR3 DNA reads TGTGCCAGCAGCTTAAGGGAGGCGCCGGGTTATAGCAATCAGCCCCAGCATTTT. As protein: CASSLREAPGYSNQPQHF.